These T cell receptor beta chains were read from a single sample in a study of cytomegalovirus exposure and HLA in healthy donors. The repertoire was sequenced with immunoSEQ multiplex PCR; TCRdb's copy has only in-frame clones and lacks some. This table holds some 130,000 clones, under 80% found once. The source material was PBMCs. The receptors were gathered from a woman aged 45-65 years in good health and CMV-seropositive. Each CDR3 is given with its conserved first and last residue. The order of the fields is clone size, J gene, D gene, V gene, CDR3 DNA, CDR3 protein. A D gene is named only where the DNA matches it firmly. Expanded clones are given a class, and other clones once, few, many or no size at all.

once TRBJ2-1 TRBD2 TRBV10-3 TGTGCCATCGGCCCCGGGACTAGAGGCAATGAGCAGTTCTTC CAIGPGTRGNEQFF
few TRBJ2-5 TRBD2 TRBV12-5 TGTGCTAGTGGTCCTCCGGGACTAGAAGAGACCCAGTACTTC CASGPPGLEETQYF
. TRBJ1-3 TRBD1 TRBV28 TGTGCCAGCCGTTTAAAGGCAGGGGGCGCCGGAAACACCATATATTTT CASRLKAGGAGNTIYF
. TRBJ2-5 . TRBV25-1 TGTGCCAGCTCCCTCCCCCAAGAGACCCAGTACTTC CASSLPQETQYF
. TRBJ1-5 . TRBV7-2 TGTGCCAGCAGCGTCAGGGGAGATCAGCCCCAGCATTTT CASSVRGDQPQHF
. TRBJ2-5 . TRBV12-5 TGTGCTAGTGGTTTTCCCCGGGAGAATGGTGAAGAGACCCAGTACTTC CASGFPRENGEETQYF
. TRBJ1-5 . TRBV4-3 TGCGCCAGCGCCCCAAGTTGGGTCGGGGATCAGCCCCAGCATTTT CASAPSWVGDQPQHF
. TRBJ1-2 . TRBV5-1 TGCGCCAGCACCGACAGCCGCTATGGCTACACCTTC CASTDSRYGYTF
once TRBJ2-3 . TRBV11-2 TGTGCCAGCAGCCCAGGACTTGTCGCAGATACGCAGTATTTT CASSPGLVADTQYF
. TRBJ1-5 . TRBV2 TGTGCCAGCAGGGGGACTAATAGCAATCAGCCCCAGCATTTT CASRGTNSNQPQHF
. TRBJ2-7 . TRBV27 TGTGCCAGCAGTTTCTTTGACAGTTTCTACGAGCAGTACTTC CASSFFDSFYEQYF
. TRBJ1-1 TRBD1 TRBV9 TGTGCCAGCAGCGCTCCCGCGACCCCGGGACAGGGCCACACTGAAGCTTTCTTT CASSAPATPGQGHTEAFF
. TRBJ1-5 . TRBV7-9 TGTGCCAGCAGCCCCGTCCGGGGGTTAGGGTTCGATCAGCCCCAGCATTTT CASSPVRGLGFDQPQHF
. TRBJ2-3 TRBD2 TRBV10-3 TGTGCCATTAGCGGGGGAAGAGAAGATACGCAGTATTTT CAISGGREDTQYF
few TRBJ2-2 . TRBV5-4 TGTGCCAGCAGCGTTAGCAGGGGTACCGGGGAGCTGTTTTTT CASSVSRGTGELFF
. TRBJ2-2 . TRBV5-1 TGCGCCAGCAGCTCCAACTCGAACACCGGGGAGCTGTTTTTT CASSSNSNTGELFF
. TRBJ1-2 . TRBV5-4 TGTGCCAGCAGCCAGACAGCTGCCTATGGCTACACCTTC CASSQTAAYGYTF
once TRBJ1-5 . TRBV19 TGTGCCAGTAGGTCCCTCGGGAGCCCGTATAGCAATCAGCCCCAGCATTTT CASRSLGSPYSNQPQHF
. TRBJ2-5 TRBD2 TRBV27 TGTGCCAGCAGTCCCTTAGCGGGGGCTCTAAGGGGGACCCAGTACTTC CASSPLAGALRGTQYF
. TRBJ2-7 TRBD1 TRBV19 TGTGCCAGTAGTAGAATTTTCTCGGGACAGATCTACGAGCAGTACTTC CASSRIFSGQIYEQYF
. TRBJ2-5 . TRBV5-1 TGCGCCAGCAGCTTGGCCCCTGGGGGGGGGCGAGAGACCCAGTACTTC CASSLAPGGGRETQYF
. TRBJ1-5 . TRBV2 TGTGCCAGCTCCGGTGGTGGAGACAGAACAAATCAGCCCCAGCATTTT CASSGGGDRTNQPQHF
. TRBJ2-1 . TRBV30 TGTGCCTGGAGTTGGGCAGGGGAGTCCTACAATGAGCAGTTCTTC CAWSWAGESYNEQFF
. TRBJ1-4 TRBD1 TRBV5-1 TGCGCCAGCAGCGACGGACAGGGCGCATGGGAAAAACTGTTTTTT CASSDGQGAWEKLFF
. TRBJ1-1 . TRBV7-2 TGTGCCAGCAGCTTAGACCGGGTGAACACTGAAGCTTTCTTT CASSLDRVNTEAFF
. TRBJ1-1 . TRBV6-5 TGTGCCAGCAGTTACTCTGGGTCTATGACAGAAGCTTTCTTT CASSYSGSMTEAFF
. TRBJ1-1 TRBD1 TRBV28 TGTGCCAGCAGTTCAAGGACAGGGGCCACTTTT CASSSRTGATF
. TRBJ1-1 . TRBV29-1 TGCAGCGCCAGGGTATCCGCGAACACTGAAGCTTTCTTT CSARVSANTEAFF
once TRBJ2-6 . TRBV6-5 TGTGCCAGCAGTTACTTCGCTGGGGCCAACGTCCTGACTTTC CASSYFAGANVLTF
. TRBJ1-2 . TRBV5-1 TGCGCCAGCAGCTTGGGACAGTTTAACTATGGCTACACCTTC CASSLGQFNYGYTF
. TRBJ1-1 TRBD1 TRBV5-6 TGTGCCAGCAGCTCCCCAGGGGGGAGCGCTTTCTTT CASSSPGGSAFF
. TRBJ2-1 . TRBV5-4 TGTGCCAGCAGCTTCGGTCACAGCAATGAGCAGTTCTTC CASSFGHSNEQFF
once TRBJ2-3 . TRBV29-1 TGCAGCGTTGAGACTAGTCCAGATACGCAGTATTTT CSVETSPDTQYF
few TRBJ1-5 . TRBV18 TGTGCCAGCTCACCATACTCAGGAGAGGGGGGCAATCAGCCCCAGCATTTT CASSPYSGEGGNQPQHF
. TRBJ2-2 . TRBV27 TGTGCCAGCACCTCGGAGGGCACCGGGGAGCTGTTTTTT CASTSEGTGELFF
. TRBJ1-2 TRBD1 TRBV7-2 TGTGCCAGCAGCCTTAGGACAGGGGACGGCTACACCTTC CASSLRTGDGYTF
. TRBJ1-4 . TRBV5-4 TGTGCCAGCAGCTTGGCCGGAGGTGCAACTAATGAAAAACTGTTTTTT CASSLAGGATNEKLFF
. TRBJ2-5 . TRBV30 TGTGCCTGGGGCAGGGGAAGAGAGACCCAGTACTTC CAWGRGRETQYF